The 18 T cell receptor beta chains listed next were all sequenced from one sample in a study of shared clonotypes between healthy human individuals. Using immunoSEQ multiplex PCR, the repertoire was profiled, and TCRdb retains in-frame clones only, with some absent. The data hold about 2 million clones, with roughly 94% observed a single time. Sequencing input: naive CD4+ T cells sorted from blood. The subset was: CD45RA+ positively selected. These receptors all come from a man aged 18 to 29 in good health.

This clone was picked up one time. The CDR3 is CASRGLAGVEETQYF. DNA of the CDR3: TGTGCCAGCAGGGGACTAGCGGGTGTCGAAGAGACCCAGTACTTC. The J gene is TRBJ2-5, the V gene TRBV7-9, with 12 bases aligning to TRBD2. Looked up from germline, CDR1 is SEHNR and CDR2 is FQNEAQ (reference sequence). The CDR3 covers 15 residues. Trimming removed 6 bases from V and 3 bases from J; junction bases left unmatched: 5.

The chain combines TRBV5-1 with TRBJ2-5; TRBD1 is a possible D gene (5 bases). Germline-derived CDR1 and CDR2 are SGHRS and YFSETQ. CDR3 length: 14 amino acids. Trimming shortened V by 4 bases and J by 1 base, and 11 bases separated the two germline ends. As DNA, the CDR3 is TGCGCCAGCAGCATACAGGTGACCCAAGAGACCCAGTACTTC. This sequence encodes CASSIQVTQETQYF.

The J gene is TRBJ1-1, the V gene TRBV7-2; perhaps TRBD1 as D (6 bases). Between the trimmed V and J ends, which lost 5 bases and 6 bases, there was a span of 22 bases. The germline gives CDR1 SGHTA, CDR2 FQGNSA. The CDR3 consists of 16 residues. The CDR3 region is CASSPTLSGWGPEAFF. Written as DNA, the CDR3 is TGTGCCAGCAGCCCGACTCTCAGCGGTTGGGGGCCTGAAGCTTTCTTT.

The V gene is TRBV25-1, the J gene TRBJ2-5; the D is unclear. The germline V gene has CDR1 MGHDK and CDR2 SYGVNS. The V and J ends lost 4 bases and 1 base respectively, with 7 bases between them. This CDR3 has 13 amino acids. The CDR3 loop is CASSGAVQETQYF. The CDR3 coding sequence is TGTGCCAGCAGTGGGGCAGTCCAAGAGACCCAGTACTTC.

The V call is TRBV5-6, the J call TRBJ2-2; no reliable D call. Trimming pared 4 bases from V and 6 bases from J, leaving 10 bases between. Per germline, CDR1 SGHDT and CDR2 YYEEEE. The CDR3 runs 13 residues. The CDR3 DNA is TGTGCCAGCAGCCCGGGCGGAGCCGGGGAGCTGTTTTTT. Its protein product is CASSPGGAGELFF.

The chain uses TRBV27 and TRBJ1-1; 7 bases align to TRBD1. Per the germline V gene, CDR1 is MNHEY and CDR2 is SMNVEV (reference sequence). This CDR3 spans 14 amino acids. The trim removed 5 bases at V and 4 bases at J, leaving 7 bases unmatched. The CDR3 region has the DNA TGTGCCAGCAGTCCCCCCCCAGGGGGCACTGAAGCTTTCTTT. Protein sequence: CASSPPPGGTEAFF.

V and J are TRBV19 and TRBJ1-5; 11 nucleotides match TRBD1. The CDR3 loop spans 16 amino acids. Germline loops: CDR1 LNHDA, CDR2 SQIVND (reference sequence). With V trimmed by 5 bases and J by 3 bases, 6 bases remained unmatched. CDR3 in amino acids: CASSSRDRGTNQPQHF. Here the CDR3 DNA reads TGTGCCAGTAGTTCAAGGGACAGGGGGACCAATCAGCCCCAGCATTTT.

The rearrangement links TRBV19 to TRBJ1-6, with D possibly being TRBD1 (6 bases). The V end was cut by 6 bases, the J end by 6 bases, with 15 bases between. This CDR3 has 15 amino acids. Germline V CDR1 and CDR2: LNHDA, SQIVND (reference sequence). The CDR3 protein is CASRVDSLGNSPLHF. The CDR3 coding sequence is TGTGCCAGTAGGGTGGACAGCCTCGGTAATTCACCCCTCCACTTT.

About this clone itself: The same CDR3 arises from other DNA sequences in this sample as well. The chain is built from TRBV28 and TRBJ1-1; possible D gene TRBD1, 5 bases. Germline V gene data show CDR1 as MDHEN and CDR2 as SYDVKM. The length of the CDR3 is 14 residues. The V end was cut by 4 bases, the J end by 0 bases, with 9 bases between. The CDR3 region is CASSWGTLNTEAFF. The CDR3 DNA reads TGTGCCAGCAGTTGGGGGACGTTGAACACTGAAGCTTTCTTT.

Only one count was recorded for this clone. The sample holds other DNA sequences that translate to the same CDR3. The CDR3 loop is CASSFGNSPLHF. CDR3 in DNA: TGTGCCAGCAGTTTTGGCAATTCACCCCTCCACTTT. The chain is built from TRBV28 and TRBJ1-6; D unclear. The V gene's germline CDR1 is MDHEN and CDR2 SYDVKM. V lost 3 bases and J 7 bases, leaving 4 bases between the germline ends. CDR3 length: 12 residues.

V gene TRBV18 combines with J gene TRBJ2-5, with 9 bases aligning to TRBD1. The CDR3 sequence is 16 residues long. Trimming took 2 bases from V and 2 from J; bases not matched to a gene: 6. Per the germline V gene, CDR1 is KGHSH and CDR2 is LQKENI. CDR3: CASSPEQGASQETQYF. Written as DNA, the CDR3 is TGTGCCAGCTCACCAGAACAGGGGGCTTCTCAAGAGACCCAGTACTTC.

The rearrangement links TRBV19 to TRBJ2-7; D possibly corresponds to TRBD2 (6 bases). With 2 bases removed from V and 2 bases from J, the gap between germline ends came to 13 bases. This CDR3 comprises 15 residues. Germline lookup yields CDR1 LNHDA and CDR2 SQIVND (reference sequence). CDR3 nucleotides: TGTGCCAGTAGTATATCCCGGGACTTACCCTACGAGCAGTACTTC. Translated: CASSISRDLPYEQYF.

The chain employs TRBV5-1 and TRBJ2-5; D may be TRBD2 (6 bases). This CDR3 has 14 amino acids. Germline V gene lookup returns CDR1 SGHRS and CDR2 YFSETQ. Trimming cost V 6 bases and J 2 bases, with 14 bases left between them. CDR3 sequence (DNA): TGCGCCAGCAAGCTTGGGACTCTACAAGAGACCCAGTACTTC. Translating it yields CASKLGTLQETQYF.

A note on this clone: Other DNA variants within this sample encode the same CDR3. The CDR3: CASAGTGGYEQYF. CDR3 coding DNA: TGTGCCAGTGCCGGGACAGGGGGGTACGAGCAGTACTTC. The V gene is TRBV19, the J gene TRBJ2-7, with 11 bases aligning to TRBD1. The CDR3 runs to 13 residues. CDR1 is LNHDA, CDR2 SQIVND, per germline (reference sequence). The junction had 4 bases not matched to a gene; V was cut back by 8 bases and J by 4 bases.

This clone appeared many times. The same CDR3 is also encoded by other DNA sequences in this sample. The chain combines TRBV19 with TRBJ2-5; D ambiguous. The CDR3 length is 11 residues. The germline CDR1 and CDR2 sequences are LNHDA and SQIVND (reference sequence). Trimming took off 3 bases at V and 5 bases at J, with 4 bases between the two ends. The CDR3 reads CASSMGETQYF. The CDR3 DNA sequence: TGTGCCAGTAGTATGGGGGAGACCCAGTACTTC.

This clone has just one count. The rearrangement joins TRBV4-1 to TRBJ2-4; tentatively, D is TRBD2 (6 bases). CDR1 and CDR2 (germline): MGHRA, YSYEKL. Deletions cut 3 bases from V and 0 bases from J, with 12 bases between. The CDR3 has 16 residues. The CDR3 DNA reads as TGCGCCAGCAGCCAGTCCCGACTAGGAGCCAAAAACATTCAGTACTTC. Amino acids: CASSQSRLGAKNIQYF.

Worth noting for this clone: Within the sample, other DNA sequences also encode this same CDR3. J is TRBJ1-1 and V is TRBV30, with D perhaps TRBD1 (5 bases). The CDR3 is made up of 13 amino acids. Per the germline V gene, CDR1 is GTSNPN and CDR2 is SVGIG (reference sequence). Between the trimmed V and J ends, which lost 3 bases and 1 base, there was a span of 9 bases. CDR3 region: CAWSPGGNTEAFF. CDR3 bases: TGTGCCTGGAGCCCCGGGGGGAACACTGAAGCTTTCTTT.

V and J are TRBV9 and TRBJ2-2; TRBD2 aligns across 12 bases. This CDR3 region has 16 residues. The trim removed 0 bases at V and 7 bases at J, leaving 4 bases unmatched. CDR1 and CDR2 from the germline V gene are SGDLS and YYNGEE. The CDR3 is CASSVGTSGISGELFF. DNA of the CDR3: TGTGCCAGCAGCGTAGGGACTAGCGGGATCAGCGGGGAGCTGTTTTTT.